This entry features one TCR beta chain sequence. Participants, 18 to 89 years old, spanned fewer than 30 US areas. The data belong to a study of blood T cell repertoires in COVID-19. Across the whole study: Acute and convalescent COVID-19 specimens originated in the United States, Italy and Spain.

CDR1 and CDR2 (germline): ENHRY, SYGVKD. J lost 0 bases, V lost 5 bases, and 7 bases had no gene match. This CDR3 is built from 15 residues. The data were produced by immunoSEQ multiplex PCR, yet TCRdb's version contains in-frame clones alone and is incomplete. The sample has about 300,000 clones; roughly 86% are singletons. The sequenced material came from PBMCs or T cells enriched from blood (not recorded which). The source is a woman aged 50 to 60 who had been exposed to COVID-19. This chain connects TRBV10-3 to TRBJ2-7; 7 positions match TRBD1. The CDR3, as DNA: TGTGCCATCAGTAAACAGGGGATCAGCTCCTACGAGCAGTACTTC. It encodes CAISKQGISSYEQYF.